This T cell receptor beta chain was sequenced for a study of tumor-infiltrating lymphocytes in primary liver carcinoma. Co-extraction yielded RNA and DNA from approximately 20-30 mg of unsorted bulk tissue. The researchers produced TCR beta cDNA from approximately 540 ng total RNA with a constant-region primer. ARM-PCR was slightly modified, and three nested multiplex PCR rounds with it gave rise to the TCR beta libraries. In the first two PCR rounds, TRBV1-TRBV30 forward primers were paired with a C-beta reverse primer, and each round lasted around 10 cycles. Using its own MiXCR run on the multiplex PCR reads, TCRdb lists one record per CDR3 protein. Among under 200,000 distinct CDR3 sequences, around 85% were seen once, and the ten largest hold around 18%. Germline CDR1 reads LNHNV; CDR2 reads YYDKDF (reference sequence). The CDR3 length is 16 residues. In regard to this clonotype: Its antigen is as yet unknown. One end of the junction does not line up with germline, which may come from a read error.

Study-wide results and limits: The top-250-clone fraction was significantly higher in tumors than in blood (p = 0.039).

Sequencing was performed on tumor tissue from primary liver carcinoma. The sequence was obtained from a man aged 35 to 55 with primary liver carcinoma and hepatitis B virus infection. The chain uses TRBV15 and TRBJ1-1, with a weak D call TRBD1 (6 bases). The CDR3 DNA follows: TGTGCCACCAGTAGAGATAGAGGCAGGGGAAACACTGAAGCTTTCTTT. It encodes CATSRDRGRGNTEAFF.